This paragraph reports one T cell receptor (beta chain). The entry originates in a study of blood T cell repertoires in COVID-19. Whole-study context: Donors in the United States, Italy and Spain gave samples during acute or convalescent COVID-19. PBMCs, B-cell-depleted T cells, or T cells provided the cDNA or gDNA that made up the material.

The CDR3 extends over 15 amino acids. The V end lost 3 bases, the J end lost 4 bases, and 13 bases lay between the germline ends. Germline CDR1 is PRHDT and CDR2 is FYEKMQ (reference sequence). Authors' data handling: Amplification of reference gene primers provided the estimated nucleated cell counts. The protocol was immunoSEQ multiplex PCR, while the TCRdb copy is restricted to in-frame clones and leaves out a portion. D and trimming come from the DNA, and the V and J calls and clone size come from that table. The sample shows 150,000 to 200,000 clones, under 80% of them seen only once. This sequence joins TRBV13 and TRBJ1-3; tentative D call: TRBD1 (5 bases). The TCR originated in a woman between 50 and 59 years old with acute COVID-19. Sequenced material: PBMCs or T cells enriched from blood (not recorded which). The CDR3 loop is CASSFRRGVGNTIYF. Here the CDR3 DNA reads TGTGCCAGCAGCTTTCGGCGGGGGGTGGGAAACACCATATATTTT.